This entry describes one T cell receptor beta chain. Its antigen is still unknown. The PCR used 60 Vbeta and 13 Jbeta primers. TCRdb keeps only in-frame clones here, not all; method: immunoSEQ multiplex PCR. Here the sample spans 180,000 or so clones, approximately 78% being singletons. The data belong to a study of cytomegalovirus exposure and HLA in healthy donors. CDR1 and CDR2 from the germline V gene are SGHNT and YENEEA. Trimming removed 5 bases from V and 2 bases from J; junction bases left unmatched: 0. There are 13 residues in the CDR3. Study conclusions and caveats: The authors enumerated over 150 TCR beta chains as linked to cytomegalovirus.

The sample consisted of PBMCs. The origin of this receptor is a woman aged 18-29 years in good health and CMV-seronegative. The rearrangement uses TRBV11-3 and TRBJ1-3, with 7 positions matching TRBD1. The CDR3 here is CASSTGAGNTIYF. The CDR3 nucleotides read TGTGCCAGCAGCACAGGGGCTGGAAACACCATATATTTT.